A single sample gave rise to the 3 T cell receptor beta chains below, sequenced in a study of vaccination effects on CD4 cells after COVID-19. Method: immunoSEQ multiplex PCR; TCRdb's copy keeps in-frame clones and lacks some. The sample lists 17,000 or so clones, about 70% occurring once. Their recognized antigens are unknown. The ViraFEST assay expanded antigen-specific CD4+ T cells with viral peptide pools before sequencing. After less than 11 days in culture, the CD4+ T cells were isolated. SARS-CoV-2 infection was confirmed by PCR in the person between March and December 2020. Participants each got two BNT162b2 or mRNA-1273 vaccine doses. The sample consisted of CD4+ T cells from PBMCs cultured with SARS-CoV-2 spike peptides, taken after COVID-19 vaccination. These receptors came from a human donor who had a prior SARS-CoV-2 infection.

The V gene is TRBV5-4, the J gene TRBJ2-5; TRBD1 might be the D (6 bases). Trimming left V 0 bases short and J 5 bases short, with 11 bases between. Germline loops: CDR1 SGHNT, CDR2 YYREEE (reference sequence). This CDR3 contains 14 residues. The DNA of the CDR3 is TGTGCCAGCAGCTTGGCAGGGGCGCGCGAGACCCAGTACTTC. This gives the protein CASSLAGARETQYF.

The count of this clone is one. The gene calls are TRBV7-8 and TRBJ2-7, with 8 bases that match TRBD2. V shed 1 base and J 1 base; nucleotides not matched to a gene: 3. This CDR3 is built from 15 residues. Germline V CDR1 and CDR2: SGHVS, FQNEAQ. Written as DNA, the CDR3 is TGTGCCAGCAGCTTAGGCGGCGGGAGGTCCTACGAGCAGTACTTC. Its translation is CASSLGGGRSYEQYF.

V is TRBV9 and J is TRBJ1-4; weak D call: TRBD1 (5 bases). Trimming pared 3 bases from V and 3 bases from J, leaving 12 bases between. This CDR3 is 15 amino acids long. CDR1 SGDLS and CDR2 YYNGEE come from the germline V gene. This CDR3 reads CASSADSIANEKLFF. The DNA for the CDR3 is TGTGCCAGCAGCGCCGACAGTATTGCTAATGAAAAACTGTTTTTT.